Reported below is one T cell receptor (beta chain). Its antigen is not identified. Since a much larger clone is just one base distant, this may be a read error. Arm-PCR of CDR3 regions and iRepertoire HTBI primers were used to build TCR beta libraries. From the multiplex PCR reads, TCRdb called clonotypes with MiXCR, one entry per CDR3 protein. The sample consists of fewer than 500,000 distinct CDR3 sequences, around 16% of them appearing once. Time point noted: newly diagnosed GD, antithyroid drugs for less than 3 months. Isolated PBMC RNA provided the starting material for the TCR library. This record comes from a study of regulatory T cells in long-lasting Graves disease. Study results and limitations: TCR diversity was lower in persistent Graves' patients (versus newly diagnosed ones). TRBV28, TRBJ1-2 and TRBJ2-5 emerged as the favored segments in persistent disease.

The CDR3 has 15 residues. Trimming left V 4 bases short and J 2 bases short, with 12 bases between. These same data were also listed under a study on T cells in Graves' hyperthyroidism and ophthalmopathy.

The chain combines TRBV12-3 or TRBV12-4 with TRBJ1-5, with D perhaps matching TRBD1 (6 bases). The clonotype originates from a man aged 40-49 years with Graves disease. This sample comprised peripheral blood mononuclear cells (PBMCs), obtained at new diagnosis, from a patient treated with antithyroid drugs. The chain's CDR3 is CASSYTGKGNQPQHF. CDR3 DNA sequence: TGTGCCAGCAGTTATACAGGGAAAGGCAATCAGCCCCAGCATTTT.